Presented here are 26 T cell receptor beta chains from one specimen sequenced in a study of blood T cell repertoires in COVID-19. Profiled with immunoSEQ multiplex PCR; TCRdb holds only in-frame clones, not every one. The data show tens of thousands of clones, 89% seen once. Sequencing was done on a sample of peripheral blood. The receptors shown here come from a man aged 55-75 years with COVID-19, enrolled during active disease.

The chain uses TRBV6-2 or TRBV6-3 and TRBJ1-1; no clear D gene. Trimming stripped 0 bases from V and 3 bases from J, with 14 bases between. The germline V gene encodes CDR1 MNHEY and CDR2 SVGEGT. The CDR3 is 16 residues long. The CDR3 spells CASSYSLRSPHTEAFF. In DNA, the CDR3 is TGTGCCAGCAGTTACTCGTTGAGGAGCCCTCACACTGAAGCTTTCTTT.

CDR3 amino acids: CASSLDLAGSDEQFF. In nucleotides, the CDR3 is TGTGCCAGCAGCTTGGATCTAGCGGGGTCGGATGAGCAGTTCTTC. This sequence joins TRBV5-4 and TRBJ2-1, with 9 bases that match TRBD2. This CDR3 contains 15 residues. The J segment lost 8 bases and the V segment lost 0 bases, leaving 6 bases of the junction unmatched. The V gene's germline CDR1 is SGHNT and CDR2 YYREEE (reference sequence).

The chain carries TRBV10-2 and TRBJ2-7, with TRBD2 as a possible D gene (6 bases). The germline CDR1 and CDR2 sequences are WSHSY and SAAADI. Deletions cut 8 bases from V and 3 bases from J, with 14 bases between. The CDR3 is 13 amino acids. For the CDR3, the DNA is TGCGCCAGCGGGACTTTGGGCGTCTACGAGCAGTACTTC. Its translation is CASGTLGVYEQYF.

The J gene is TRBJ2-1, the V gene TRBV2; 8 nucleotides agree with TRBD1. The CDR3 has 14 amino acids. Germline V gene lookup returns CDR1 SNHLY and CDR2 FYNNEI. V lost 3 bases to trimming and J lost 8 bases; unmatched junction nucleotides: 6. This chain's CDR3 is CASSDQGAQDEQFF. The CDR3 nucleotides are TGTGCCAGCAGTGACCAGGGGGCGCAGGATGAGCAGTTCTTC.

This sequence joins TRBV30 and TRBJ2-7; TRBD2 agrees at 13 bases. This CDR3 contains 16 residues. Losses at the gene ends were 1 base for V and 6 bases for J; bases not matched to a gene: 9. The germline V gene has CDR1 GTSNPN and CDR2 SVGIG (reference sequence). The CDR3 region has the DNA TGTGCCTGGAGTGGGGCCGGACTAGCGGGAGATGGCGAGCAGTACTTC. Amino acids: CAWSGAGLAGDGEQYF. The entire variable domain, with the rest obtained from reference TRBV30 and TRBJ2-7, is as follows: SQTIHQWPATLVQPVGSPLSLECTVEGTSNPNLYWYRQAAGRGLQLLFYSVGIGQISSEVPQNLSASRPQDRQFILSSKKLLLSDSGFYLCAWSGAGLAGDGEQYFGPGTRLTVT.

The V gene is TRBV28, the J gene TRBJ1-6; 7 nucleotides agree with TRBD1. The germline CDR1 and CDR2 sequences are MDHEN and SYDVKM. CDR3 length: 16 residues. V lost 6 bases, J lost 0 bases, and 5 bases stayed unmatched. CDR3 in DNA: TGTGCCAGCAGACCAGGGGGTAGCTCCTATAATTCACCCCTCCACTTT. Amino acids: CASRPGGSSYNSPLHF.

The chain is built from TRBV4-1 and TRBJ1-3; 12 bases map to TRBD1. This CDR3 is 17 amino acids long. Losses at the gene ends were 4 bases for V and 1 base for J; bases not matched to a gene: 5. Looked up from germline, CDR1 is MGHRA and CDR2 is YSYEKL. As DNA, the CDR3 is TGCGCCAGCAGCCCGGGACAGGGGGCGAATTCTGGAAACACCATATATTTT. Amino acid sequence: CASSPGQGANSGNTIYF.

This clone was observed a single time. The chain joins TRBV5-1 to TRBJ2-5; tentative D call: TRBD2 (5 bases). CDR3 length equals 16 residues. The V end was cut by 4 bases, the J end by 2 bases, with 18 bases between. Germline-derived CDR1 and CDR2 are SGHRS and YFSETQ. This chain's CDR3 is CASSPTLAGVQETQYF. The CDR3 nucleotides read TGCGCCAGCAGCCCCACTCTAGCCGGAGTTCAAGAGACCCAGTACTTC.

The DNA for the CDR3 is TGTGCCAGCAGCCAAGGGACGGGGTGCACCTTC. It codes for CASSQGTGCTF. This sequence joins TRBV3-1 (or the pseudogene TRBV3-2) and TRBJ1-2; no firm D call. CDR3 length equals 11 residues. V was clipped by 1 base and J by 13 bases, with 10 bases between them. CDR1 and CDR2 from the germline V gene are LGHDT and YNNKEL (reference sequence).

The chain has TRBV4-3 and TRBJ1-1, with D unresolved. V gave up 0 bases and J gave up 0 bases, with 8 bases separating them. Germline CDR1 and CDR2: LGHNA and YSLEER. The CDR3 length is 15 residues. CDR3 sequence: CASSQDARLNTEAFF. As DNA, the CDR3 is TGCGCCAGCAGCCAAGATGCGAGGCTGAACACTGAAGCTTTCTTT.

This chain joins TRBV18 and TRBJ1-2; no definite D call. Germline CDR1 KGHSH, CDR2 LQKENI. The CDR3 is 13 amino acids. Trimming removed 6 bases from V and 3 bases from J, with 11 bases in between. CDR3 loop: CASSPGSDYGYTF. The CDR3 DNA reads as TGTGCCAGCTCGCCAGGCAGTGACTATGGCTACACCTTC.

The J gene is TRBJ2-1, the V gene TRBV5-1; 10 nucleotides align to TRBD1. V gave up 0 bases and J gave up 4 bases; unmatched junction bases: 1. Germline CDR1 reads SGHRS; CDR2 reads YFSETQ. The CDR3 length is 15 residues. This CDR3 is CASSLGDRGYNEQFF. CDR3 bases: TGCGCCAGCAGCTTGGGGGACAGGGGATACAATGAGCAGTTCTTC. The full variable domain, with the rest looked up from reference TRBV5-1 and TRBJ2-1, is KAGVTQTPRYLIKTRGQQVTLSCSPISGHRSVSWYQQTPGQGLQFLFEYFSETQRNKGNFPGRFSGRQFSNSRSEMNVSTLELGDSALYLCASSLGDRGYNEQFFGPGTRLTVL.

This chain connects TRBV7-9 to TRBJ1-4, with 7 bases lining up with TRBD1. The V and J ends lost 1 base and 8 bases, in that order; junction bases with no gene match: 7. Germline CDR1 and CDR2: SEHNR and FQNEAQ (reference sequence). The CDR3 is 15 amino acids. The CDR3 DNA reads as TGTGCCAGCAGCTTAGATGTGACAGGGTGGGAAAAACTGTTTTTT. Its protein is CASSLDVTGWEKLFF.

The chain is built from TRBV5-1 and TRBJ1-1; 12 bases agree with TRBD1. Unmatched junction bases numbered 7, after V lost 6 bases and J lost 1 base. CDR1 SGHRS and CDR2 YFSETQ come from the germline V gene. The CDR3 runs 16 residues. The DNA of the CDR3 is TGCGCCAGCACCCGGGACAGGGGGCGCAGGAACACTGAAGCTTTCTTT. Residues: CASTRDRGRRNTEAFF.

The CDR3 DNA sequence: TGTGCCAGCAGCCCGCAAAGCGGAGAAGAGACCCAGTACTTC. This gives the protein CASSPQSGEETQYF. V gene TRBV7-2 combines with J gene TRBJ2-5, with a weak D call TRBD2 (5 bases). Germline V lookup: CDR1 SGHTA, CDR2 FQGNSA. The CDR3 length is 14 residues. Trimming stripped 5 bases from V and 3 bases from J, with 13 bases between.

The table lists this clone with a few counts. The chain has TRBV4-2 and TRBJ2-1; TRBD1 matches at 11 bases. This CDR3 region has 16 residues. J was trimmed by 5 bases and V by 1 base; bases with no gene match: 4. The germline V gene encodes CDR1 LGHNA and CDR2 YNFKEQ. The CDR3 bases are TGTGCCAGCAGCCAAGGGGACAGGGGGATTAACAATGAGCAGTTCTTC. This encodes CASSQGDRGINNEQFF.

CDR3 DNA sequence: TGTGCCAGCAGCTATAGTCTAGCGGGAGGAAGCAATGAGCAGTTCTTC. Translated: CASSYSLAGGSNEQFF. This chain connects TRBV28 to TRBJ2-1; TRBD2 matches at 11 bases. Germline assignment: CDR1 MDHEN and CDR2 SYDVKM. The length of the CDR3 is 16 residues. J was trimmed by 6 bases and V by 6 bases; bases with no gene match: 10. Using reference TRBV28 and TRBJ2-1 for the parts outside the CDR3, the full variable domain is DVKVTQSSRYLVKRTGEKVFLECVQDMDHENMFWYRQDPGLGLRLIYFSYDVKMKEKGDIPEGYSVSREKKERFSLILESASTNQTSMYLCASSYSLAGGSNEQFFGPGTRLTVL.

J is TRBJ1-5 and V is TRBV15, with a weak D call TRBD1 (5 bases). The length of the CDR3 is 15 residues. With 5 bases removed from V and 11 bases from J, the gap between germline ends came to 22 bases. CDR1 and CDR2 from the germline V gene are LNHNV and YYDKDF (reference sequence). CDR3: CATSPPGGKTGAQHF. DNA of the CDR3: TGTGCCACCAGCCCGCCTGGGGGGAAGACGGGGGCCCAGCATTTT.

V and J are TRBV4-3 and TRBJ1-2, with 7 nucleotides matching TRBD1. V was pared by 4 bases and J by 8 bases, with 10 bases of the junction left unmatched. Germline lookup yields CDR1 LGHNA and CDR2 YSLEER. The CDR3 loop spans 14 amino acids. This chain's CDR3 is CASSPGTESTGYTF. CDR3 nucleotides: TGCGCCAGCAGCCCGGGGACAGAATCTACAGGCTACACCTTC.

The chain employs TRBV28 and TRBJ1-3; 10 nucleotides line up with TRBD1. Germline values: CDR1 MDHEN, CDR2 SYDVKM. Trimming at V came to 5 bases and at J to 2 bases, leaving 9 bases not matched to a gene. This CDR3 comprises 17 residues. Here the CDR3 DNA reads TGTGCCAGCAGTCAAATCTTCGGGACAGGGGCTGGAAACACCATATATTTT. Its translation is CASSQIFGTGAGNTIYF.

This chain connects TRBV10-3 to TRBJ2-7; D remains ambiguous. The length of the CDR3 is 13 residues. Trimming pared 4 bases from V and 3 bases from J, leaving 10 bases between. The germline gives CDR1 ENHRY, CDR2 SYGVKD. This CDR3 reads CAISAAGNYEQYF. DNA for the CDR3: TGTGCCATCAGTGCGGCAGGTAACTACGAGCAGTACTTC.

This chain links TRBV25-1 with TRBJ2-2; D ambiguous. In germline, CDR1 is MGHDK, CDR2 SYGVNS. V lost 0 bases and J lost 0, with 2 bases in between. This CDR3 region has 14 residues. The CDR3 reads CASSEYTNTGELFF. In nucleotides, the CDR3 is TGTGCCAGCAGTGAATATACGAACACCGGGGAGCTGTTTTTT.

The chain joins TRBV19 to TRBJ2-3; unclear D gene. CDR3 length: 14 residues. CDR1 and CDR2 from the germline V gene are LNHDA and SQIVND (reference sequence). V gave up 3 bases and J gave up 2 bases, with 9 bases separating them. The CDR3, as DNA: TGTGCCAGTAGTATCGGCAGGATCACAGATACGCAGTATTTT. Residues: CASSIGRITDTQYF.

This sequence joins TRBV2 and TRBJ1-5, with D perhaps matching TRBD1 (5 bases). This CDR3 has 14 residues. V was trimmed by 11 bases and J by 4 bases, leaving 18 bases between them. In germline, CDR1 is SNHLY, CDR2 FYNNEI. The CDR3 region is CASSGGGRNQPQHF. The CDR3 DNA sequence: TGTGCCTCCTCGGGCGGGGGTCGTAATCAGCCCCAGCATTTT.

The CDR3 protein is CASSPPQVSYRYTF. In nucleotides, the CDR3 is TGTGCCAGCTCACCACCCCAGGTGTCCTACCGCTACACCTTC. The V and J genes are TRBV18 and TRBJ1-2; D is ambiguous. V was shortened by 0 bases and J by 9 bases, with 14 bases between the two germline ends. Germline lookup yields CDR1 KGHSH and CDR2 LQKENI. The CDR3 totals 14 residues.

The V and J genes are TRBV20-1 and TRBJ2-7; D remains ambiguous. CDR1 is DFQATT, CDR2 SNEGSKA, per germline (reference sequence). V was trimmed by 3 bases and J by 6 bases, leaving 9 bases between them. There are 11 residues in the CDR3. This CDR3 reads CSASGQVEQYF. The DNA for the CDR3 is TGCAGTGCTAGTGGGCAGGTCGAGCAGTACTTC.